Below, 14 T cell receptor beta chains from the same sample are listed, as sequenced in a study of read filtering for tumor transcriptome and immune sequencing. Molecular barcoded adaptors covering alpha/delta and beta/gamma chains were used on roughly 400 ng RNA. TCRdb used MiXCR to reprocess the reads, holding one entry per CDR3 protein. The sample includes around 44,000 distinct CDR3 sequences, 13% of them seen just once. Sequences were obtained from a population of CD138-negative cells sorted from bone marrow. The origin of the receptors is a donor aged 40 or over with multiple myeloma.

There are many counts of this clonotype. The chain combines TRBV24-1 with TRBJ2-1; tentatively, D is TRBD1 or TRBD2 (5 bases each). Looked up from germline, CDR1 is KGHDR and CDR2 is SFDVKD. Trimming took 9 bases from V and 0 from J, leaving 14 bases between them. The CDR3 loop spans 15 amino acids. The CDR3 here is CATGAPGRSYNEQFF. CDR3 coding DNA: TGTGCCACCGGGGCTCCGGGACGCTCCTACAATGAGCAGTTCTTC.

This clonotype was detected many times. The chain has TRBV5-6 and TRBJ2-1, with a possible D match to TRBD2 (6 bases). The germline gives CDR1 SGHDT, CDR2 YYEEEE. V lost 0 bases and J 2 bases, leaving 9 bases between the germline ends. This CDR3 is built from 15 residues. CDR3 amino acids: CASSLVGGPYNEQFF. The CDR3 region has the DNA TGTGCCAGCAGCTTGGTGGGAGGACCCTACAATGAGCAGTTCTTC.

Note on this clonotype: This may be a read error, as it is one base from a much larger clone. The chain joins TRBV6-1 to TRBJ1-5; possible D gene TRBD1, 6 bases. Trimming shortened V by 6 bases and J by 7 bases, and 13 bases separated the two germline ends. This CDR3 contains 13 residues. From germline, CDR1 is MNHNS and CDR2 SASEGT. The CDR3 nucleotides read TGTGCCAGCAGGGCAGGGGAAGGGCAGCCCCAGCATTTT. It is translated as CASRAGEGQPQHF.

The rearrangement uses TRBV24-1 and TRBJ2-3; 10 nucleotides agree with TRBD2. CDR1 and CDR2 (germline): KGHDR, SFDVKD. The CDR3 has 16 amino acids. The V segment lost 5 bases and the J segment 1 base; nucleotides outside the gene matches: 5. CDR3 sequence reads: CATSGWTSGRTDTQYF. In DNA, the CDR3 is TGTGCCACCAGTGGTTGGACTAGCGGACGCACAGATACGCAGTATTTT.

This clonotype was recorded many times. The CDR3 protein is CSVEDRRGRPLSSYNEQFF. Written as DNA, the CDR3 is TGCAGCGTTGAAGATCGGAGAGGGAGGCCACTTAGCTCCTACAATGAGCAGTTCTTC. The genes are TRBV29-1 and TRBJ2-1; possible D gene TRBD2, 6 bases. The CDR3 totals 19 residues. Germline V CDR1 and CDR2: SQVTM, ANQGSEA. V was cut by 0 bases and J by 0 bases, with 21 bases left in between.

There are a few counts of this clonotype. The chain joins TRBV2 to TRBJ2-2; no definite D call. The CDR3 covers 14 residues. V lost 7 bases and J lost 0, with 9 bases in between. Germline lookup yields CDR1 SNHLY and CDR2 FYNNEI. CDR3 amino acids: CASILGTNTGELFF. Written as DNA, the CDR3 is TGTGCCAGCATTCTAGGGACGAACACCGGGGAGCTGTTTTTT.

For this clonotype: An end of the junction differs from the germline gene, which may be a read error. V usage is TRBV28 and J usage is TRBJ1-1; maybe TRBD1 (5 bases). In germline, CDR1 is MDHEN, CDR2 SYDVKM. CDR3 length equals 13 residues. The CDR3 DNA sequence: TGTGCCTGCAGTTTAAACAGTGGGACTGGAGCTTTCTTT. Protein sequence: CACSLNSGTGAFF.

Details on this clonotype: Being one base from a much bigger clone, this may be a read error. The genes are TRBV19 and TRBJ2-3; 10 nucleotides match TRBD2. The germline gives CDR1 LNHDA, CDR2 SQIVND (reference sequence). With V trimmed by 5 bases and J by 4 bases, 6 bases remained unmatched. This CDR3 has 15 residues. The CDR3 reads CASSSTSGTADTQYF. The CDR3 region has the DNA TGTGCCAGTAGTTCAACTAGCGGGACAGCAGATACGCAGTATTTT.

The chain has TRBV6-5 and TRBJ2-2; D may be TRBD1 (6 bases). The CDR3 sequence is 11 residues long. V was pared by 8 bases and J by 6 bases, with 7 bases between. Germline V CDR1 and CDR2: MNHEY, SVGAGI. The chain's CDR3 is CASAGAGELFF. CDR3 in DNA: TGTGCCAGCGCAGGGGCCGGGGAGCTGTTTTTT.

Many counts were recorded for this clonotype. One junction end disagrees with the germline gene, perhaps due to a read error. Here the CDR3 reads CAGSPLAGAYNEQFF. CDR3 sequence (DNA): TGCGCCGGCAGCCCTCTAGCGGGAGCTTACAATGAGCAGTTCTTC. The chain combines TRBV5-1 with TRBJ2-1; 10 bases are shared with TRBD2. CDR1 and CDR2 from the germline V gene are SGHRS and YFSETQ. The CDR3 has 15 residues.

This clonotype was detected many times. The chain has TRBV20-1 and TRBJ2-5; D gene unclear. The germline gives CDR1 DFQATT, CDR2 SNEGSKA (reference sequence). V dropped 6 bases and J dropped 3 bases, with 8 bases sitting between them. The CDR3 contains 11 residues. The CDR3 DNA sequence: TGCAGTGCCCTACAGAAAGAGACCCAGTACTTC. Its translation: CSALQKETQYF.

This clonotype was recorded many times. This chain links TRBV20-1 with TRBJ2-7, with 8 bases fitting TRBD2. CDR1 and CDR2 from the germline V gene are DFQATT and SNEGSKA (reference sequence). Unmatched junction bases numbered 12, after V lost 3 bases and J lost 8 bases. The length of the CDR3 is 14 residues. This CDR3 reads CSARDGTRVWKQYF. DNA of the CDR3: TGCAGTGCTAGGGACGGGACTAGGGTTTGGAAGCAGTACTTC.

This clonotype was recorded at least ten times. This sequence joins TRBV28 and TRBJ2-1, with D possibly called TRBD1 or TRBD2 (6 bases each). The CDR3 has 15 residues. Trimming took 6 bases from V and 0 from J, leaving 12 bases between them. Per germline, CDR1 MDHEN and CDR2 SYDVKM. CDR3 sequence (DNA): TGTGCCAGCAGACAAGGGGGGAGCTCCTACAATGAGCAGTTCTTC. Encoded protein: CASRQGGSSYNEQFF. Complete variable domain (other parts from reference TRBV28 and TRBJ2-1): DVKVTQSSRYLVKRTGEKVFLECVQDMDHENMFWYRQDPGLGLRLIYFSYDVKMKEKGDIPEGYSVSREKKERFSLILESASTNQTSMYLCASRQGGSSYNEQFFGPGTRLTVL.

This clonotype was counted at least ten times. This sequence joins TRBV5-1 and TRBJ1-4; D remains ambiguous. V gave up 4 bases and J gave up 3 bases, with 10 bases separating them. The CDR3 has 14 residues. Germline assignment: CDR1 SGHRS and CDR2 YFSETQ. The CDR3 here is CASSGVYPNEKLFF. CDR3 in DNA: TGCGCCAGCAGCGGAGTGTATCCTAATGAAAAACTGTTTTTT.